One sample yielded the 24 T cell receptor beta chains listed below, sequenced in a study of blood T cell repertoires in COVID-19. Assay used: immunoSEQ multiplex PCR; TCRdb lists only in-frame clones, some missing. Here the sample spans 200,000 to 300,000 clones, roughly 90% being singletons. What was sequenced was peripheral blood. These receptors were obtained from a man in his thirties or forties with active or convalescent COVID-19.

V usage is TRBV2 and J usage is TRBJ1-2, with no clear D. Germline V gives CDR1 SNHLY, CDR2 FYNNEI. This CDR3 spans 16 amino acids. The V and J ends lost 0 bases and 2 bases respectively, with 13 bases between them. CDR3 residues: CASSEARAARNYGYTF. CDR3 sequence (DNA): TGTGCCAGCAGTGAAGCGAGAGCCGCTCGCAACTATGGCTACACCTTC.

The chain combines TRBV13 with TRBJ1-1; D is possibly TRBD1 (5 bases). Germline V gene data show CDR1 as PRHDT and CDR2 as FYEKMQ (reference sequence). V was cut by 3 bases and J by 4 bases, with 9 bases left in between. The CDR3 is 13 amino acids. The CDR3 DNA follows: TGTGCCAGCAGCTTGGTCCAGGGCACTGAAGCTTTCTTT. Protein product: CASSLVQGTEAFF.

This chain connects TRBV29-1 to TRBJ2-1; D gene unclear. The CDR3 runs 11 residues. The germline V gene encodes CDR1 SQVTM and CDR2 ANQGSEA. Trimming left V 8 bases short and J 5 bases short, with 10 bases between. The DNA of the CDR3 is TGCAGCTATACAGAAGACAATGAGCAGTTCTTC. Residues: CSYTEDNEQFF.

The CDR3, as DNA: TGTGCCAGCAGCCCGGGGACAGAGAACACTGAAGCTTTCTTT. Its protein is CASSPGTENTEAFF. The V call is TRBV3-1 (or the pseudogene TRBV3-2), the J call TRBJ1-1, with TRBD1 matching over 7 bases. Germline values: CDR1 LGHDT, CDR2 YNNKEL (reference sequence). Unmatched junction bases numbered 3, after V lost 4 bases and J lost 1 base. This CDR3 region has 14 residues.

The sample holds a few counts of this clone. The rearrangement uses TRBV5-4 and TRBJ1-1; 9 bases match TRBD1. The V gene's germline CDR1 is SGHNT and CDR2 YYREEE (reference sequence). The trim removed 2 bases at V and 13 bases at J, leaving 3 bases unmatched. The CDR3 contains 11 residues. The CDR3 loop is CASSLQGAVFF. DNA of the CDR3: TGTGCCAGCAGCTTACAGGGGGCAGTTTTCTTT.

V is TRBV2 and J is TRBJ2-3; 7 bases fit TRBD2. The V segment lost 3 bases and the J segment 0 bases; nucleotides outside the gene matches: 3. The germline gives CDR1 SNHLY, CDR2 FYNNEI. The CDR3 contains 15 residues. The CDR3 spells CASSDGGGSTDTQYF. CDR3 DNA: TGTGCCAGCAGTGACGGCGGGGGAAGCACAGATACGCAGTATTTT.

The rearrangement uses TRBV6-5 and TRBJ1-4; D not certain. With 2 bases removed from V and 10 bases from J, the gap between germline ends came to 20 bases. CDR3 length: 16 amino acids. Germline assignment: CDR1 MNHEY and CDR2 SVGAGI. The chain's CDR3 is CASSYTVRGMGRKLFF. CDR3 DNA sequence: TGTGCCAGCAGTTACACAGTACGCGGAATGGGGAGAAAACTGTTTTTT.

This chain joins TRBV6-5 and TRBJ2-5; 8 bases map to TRBD2. The germline CDR1 and CDR2 sequences are MNHEY and SVGAGI. V lost 4 bases to trimming and J lost 3 bases; unmatched junction nucleotides: 7. This CDR3 has 15 amino acids. CDR3 residues: CASSLAGLRKETQYF. In nucleotides, the CDR3 is TGTGCCAGCAGTTTAGCGGGGCTAAGAAAAGAGACCCAGTACTTC.

The gene calls are TRBV7-3 and TRBJ2-1, with TRBD2 matching over 8 bases. Trimming cost V 5 bases and J 4 bases; bases outside gene matches: 10. There are 16 residues in the CDR3. CDR1 and CDR2 (germline): SGHTA, FQGTGA. CDR3 coding DNA: TGTGCCAGCAGCCCGCCGGGGGGGCCGCCTTACAATGAGCAGTTCTTC. The encoded protein is CASSPPGGPPYNEQFF.

This chain joins TRBV7-8 and TRBJ1-1; TRBD1 matches 9 bases. The CDR3 length is 14 residues. Germline CDR1 reads SGHVS; CDR2 reads FQNEAQ. Germline trimming cut 4 bases from V and 8 bases from J; bases unmatched to any gene: 8. The CDR3 DNA follows: TGTGCCAGCAGCTCAACCGGACAGGGGCAAGAAGCTTTCTTT. Residues: CASSSTGQGQEAFF. Supplemented by reference TRBV7-8 and TRBJ1-1, the full variable domain reads GAGVSQSPRYKVAKRGQDVALRCDPISGHVSLFWYQQALGQGPEFLTYFQNEAQLDKSGLPSDRFFAERPEGSVSTLKIQRTQQEDSAVYLCASSSTGQGQEAFFGQGTRLTVV.

The chain joins TRBV7-3 to TRBJ1-1; 7 bases fit TRBD1. Trimming cost V 6 bases and J 3 bases; bases outside gene matches: 16. The length of the CDR3 is 17 residues. From germline, CDR1 is SGHTA and CDR2 FQGTGA. In DNA form, the CDR3 reads TGTGCCAGCAGTTCCAATTCGACAGGGTTTGTTGACACTGAAGCTTTCTTT. This translates into CASSSNSTGFVDTEAFF.

This chain connects TRBV7-6 to TRBJ1-3, with D possibly being TRBD1 (5 bases). CDR3 length: 15 residues. Looked up from germline, CDR1 is SGHVS and CDR2 is FNYEAQ. V was clipped by 2 bases and J by 2 bases, with 10 bases between them. The CDR3 region is CASSLSEGAGNTIYF. CDR3 nucleotide sequence: TGTGCCAGCAGCTTATCAGAAGGGGCTGGAAACACCATATATTTT.

V is TRBV5-8 and J is TRBJ1-5, with no clear D. Germline V gene data show CDR1 as SGHTS and CDR2 as YDEGEE. Trimming took 4 bases from V and 0 from J, leaving 23 bases between them. The CDR3 covers 19 residues. CDR3 sequence (DNA): TGTGCCAGCAGCGCTACATGGGTAGCCTCCGGCCATAGCAATCAGCCCCAGCATTTT. This sequence encodes CASSATWVASGHSNQPQHF.

The chain joins TRBV12-3 or TRBV12-4 to TRBJ2-7; D is ambiguous. With 7 bases removed from V and 2 bases from J, the gap between germline ends came to 12 bases. The CDR3 is 13 amino acids. CDR3 nucleotide sequence: TGTGCCAGCACTAATCAAGCCCCCTACGAGCAGTACTTC. It yields the protein CASTNQAPYEQYF.

V gene TRBV12-3 or TRBV12-4 combines with J gene TRBJ2-3; 7 nucleotides align to TRBD2. The CDR3 runs to 13 residues. The J segment lost 6 bases and the V segment lost 10 bases, leaving 10 bases of the junction unmatched. CDR3 DNA sequence: TGTGCCACCCGGGCCGGGGGGTATGATACGCAGTATTTT. Protein sequence: CATRAGGYDTQYF.

This rearrangement joins TRBV7-2 to TRBJ1-2; the match to TRBD1 covers 7 bases. The CDR3 runs 17 residues. Germline CDR1 reads SGHTA; CDR2 reads FQGNSA. V lost 4 bases and J lost 6; bases outside the gene matches: 17. CDR3 nucleotides: TGTGCCAGCAGCTCTCATAACATCCGGGACAGATTTAATGGCTACACCTTC. It codes for CASSSHNIRDRFNGYTF. Combining the CDR3 with reference TRBV7-2 and TRBJ1-2 gives the whole variable domain GAGVSQSPSNKVTEKGKDVELRCDPISGHTALYWYRQSLGQGLEFLIYFQGNSAPDKSGLPSDRFSAERTGGSVSTLTIQRTQQEDSAVYLCASSSHNIRDRFNGYTFGSGTRLTVV.

The V gene is TRBV19, the J gene TRBJ1-5, with D unclear. There are 15 residues in the CDR3. Germline CDR1 is LNHDA and CDR2 is SQIVND (reference sequence). With 6 bases removed from V and 2 bases from J, the gap between germline ends came to 14 bases. The DNA of the CDR3 is TGTGCCAGTAGCCCCTTCGTACCGGGCAATCAGCCCCAGCATTTT. This encodes CASSPFVPGNQPQHF.

The chain joins TRBV5-1 to TRBJ1-5; 11 nucleotides line up with TRBD1. The CDR3 consists of 15 residues. CDR1 SGHRS and CDR2 YFSETQ come from the germline V gene. V dropped 3 bases and J dropped 5; count of bases not matched to a gene: 4. The CDR3 reads CASSWTGGEDQPQHF. The CDR3 DNA is TGCGCCAGCAGCTGGACAGGGGGCGAAGATCAGCCCCAGCATTTT.

The V and J genes are TRBV19 and TRBJ1-1; 7 bases agree with TRBD1. The CDR3 has 15 residues. The J segment lost 3 bases and the V segment lost 7 bases, leaving 11 bases of the junction unmatched. Per germline, CDR1 LNHDA and CDR2 SQIVND (reference sequence). The CDR3 DNA reads TGTGCCAGTACGTTTTCCGGGACAGCCCACACTGAAGCTTTCTTT. It codes for CASTFSGTAHTEAFF. Variable domain in full (rest from reference TRBV19 and TRBJ1-1): DGGITQSPKYLFRKEGQNVTLSCEQNLNHDAMYWYRQDPGQGLRLIYYSQIVNDFQKGDIAEGYSVSREKKESFPLTVTSAQKNPTAFYLCASTFSGTAHTEAFFGQGTRLTVV.

V usage is TRBV29-1 and J usage is TRBJ2-5; 8 positions match TRBD1. The CDR3 runs to 14 residues. Trimming removed 8 bases from V and 4 bases from J; junction bases left unmatched: 12. The germline CDR1 and CDR2 sequences are SQVTM and ANQGSEA. The DNA of the CDR3 is TGCAGCATACGGACAGGGATCTTAGGAGAGACCCAGTACTTC. Translated, it gives CSIRTGILGETQYF. The complete variable domain, with remaining parts taken from reference TRBV29-1 and TRBJ2-5, reads SAVISQKPSRDICQRGTSLTIQCQVDSQVTMMFWYRQQPGQSLTLIATANQGSEATYESGFVIDKFPISRPNLTFSTLTVSNMSPEDSSIYLCSIRTGILGETQYFGPGTRLLVL.

V gene TRBV30 combines with J gene TRBJ1-1; 8 bases agree with TRBD1. With V trimmed by 2 bases and J by 0 bases, 5 bases remained unmatched. Germline V gene sequence: CDR1 GTSNPN, CDR2 SVGIG (reference sequence). This CDR3 region has 15 residues. The CDR3 DNA is TGTGCCTGGAGTTCACAGGGGGTAATGAACACTGAAGCTTTCTTT. Its translation is CAWSSQGVMNTEAFF.

This chain connects TRBV2 to TRBJ2-7; possibly TRBD1 for D (6 bases). The germline V gene encodes CDR1 SNHLY and CDR2 FYNNEI. CDR3 length: 15 amino acids. Trimming removed 5 bases from V and 1 base from J, with 15 bases in between. The CDR3 spells CASSRPSGASYEQYF. The CDR3 DNA sequence: TGTGCCAGCAGTCGTCCCTCAGGGGCTTCCTACGAGCAGTACTTC.

The chain carries TRBV10-2 and TRBJ2-1; TRBD2 aligns across 12 bases. V shed 2 bases, J shed 4 bases, and the junction held 9 bases outside the gene matches. Looked up from germline, CDR1 is WSHSY and CDR2 is SAAADI. This CDR3 region has 18 residues. The CDR3 sequence is CASSETSGGRNSYNEQFF. CDR3 DNA sequence: TGCGCCAGCAGTGAGACTAGCGGGGGGCGAAATAGTTACAATGAGCAGTTCTTC.

The rearrangement links TRBV5-5 to TRBJ2-2, with TRBD2 matching over 8 bases. The CDR3 extends over 17 amino acids. V lost 6 bases, J lost 5 bases, and 15 bases stayed unmatched. Germline loops: CDR1 SGHKS, CDR2 YYEKEE (reference sequence). The CDR3 nucleotides are TGTGCCAGCACCGCGGCGTGGCGGGGGGCAACTACCGGGGAGCTGTTTTTT. Translated: CASTAAWRGATTGELFF.